The 18 T cell receptor beta chains below all came from one sample that was sequenced in a study of blood T cells in healthy people across ages. The use of a sample-barcoded 5' primer and a J-beta primer mix characterized a second PCR of roughly 6 to 11 cycles. TCRdb redid the calling of the 5' RACE reads with MiXCR, one entry per CDR3 protein. The sample comprises 1,500,000 or so distinct CDR3 sequences, roughly two fifths of which are singletons, and 4% rests with the top ten. Sequencing was performed on blood. The receptors shown here come from a young woman in good health.

The chain is built from TRBV15 and TRBJ2-7, with TRBD1 matching 7 bases. This CDR3 is built from 16 residues. V trimming: 0 bases; J trimming: 5 bases; junction bases outside the gene matches: 10. Germline CDR1 reads LNHNV; CDR2 reads YYDKDF (reference sequence). Written as DNA, the CDR3 is TGTGCCACCAGCAGAGATAAGGGGGCGAATGGTCACGAGCAGTACTTC. Translation gives CATSRDKGANGHEQYF.

In regard to this clonotype: As the CDR3 is not closed by the conserved phenylalanine or tryptophan, this likely results from a read error. V gene TRBV20-1 combines with J gene TRBJ2-7; tentatively, D is TRBD1 (5 bases). Trimming pared 0 bases from V and 2 bases from J, leaving 11 bases between. CDR1 and CDR2 from the germline V gene are DFQATT and SNEGSKA (reference sequence). This CDR3 is built from 14 residues. The DNA for the CDR3 is TGCAGTGCTAGAGATGTAGACAGAACCTACGAGCAGTACTTG. It is translated as CSARDVDRTYEQYL.

This clonotype was detected ten times or more. The chain has TRBV7-2 and TRBJ2-3; TRBD2 aligns across 9 bases. Germline V CDR1 and CDR2: SGHTA, FQGNSA. The V segment lost 5 bases and the J segment 0 bases; nucleotides outside the gene matches: 6. The CDR3 consists of 16 residues. CDR3: CASSRVAGESTDTQYF. The CDR3, as DNA: TGTGCCAGCAGCAGAGTAGCGGGGGAGAGCACAGATACGCAGTATTTT.

In the case of this clonotype: Given a much more abundant clone one base away, this may be a read error. The rearrangement links TRBV20-1 to TRBJ2-3; possible D gene TRBD1, 6 bases. Germline V gene sequence: CDR1 DFQATT, CDR2 SNEGSKA (reference sequence). Trimming removed 5 bases at V and 3 bases at J, with 21 bases between. The CDR3 is 16 residues long. The DNA for the CDR3 is TGCAGTGCTGGGGACGAGGGGGAGTATATGACAGATACGCAGTATTTT. Encoded protein: CSAGDEGEYMTDTQYF.

This clonotype has a handful of counts. A read error may be the cause here, since a much bigger clone is one base away. This chain uses TRBV2 with TRBJ1-5, with TRBD1 matching 11 bases. Germline trimming cut 4 bases from V and 5 bases from J; bases unmatched to any gene: 1. The germline V gene has CDR1 SNHLY and CDR2 FYNNEI. There are 14 residues in the CDR3. The CDR3 reads CASSGTGGYQPQHF. CDR3 DNA sequence: TGTGCCAGCAGTGGGACAGGGGGCTATCAGCCCCAGCATTTT.

This clonotype has only a few counts. The chain links TRBV20-1 to TRBJ2-4, with D maybe TRBD2 (5 bases). The last part of the DNA fits TRBJ2-7 better; the J call may be wrong. The CDR3 runs 13 residues. Germline V gene sequence: CDR1 DFQATT, CDR2 SNEGSKA (reference sequence). The CDR3 here is CSAWTGRTYEQYF. Written as DNA, the CDR3 is TGCAGTGCATGGACTGGCAGGACCTACGAGCAGTACTTC.

Notes on this clonotype: One end of the junction fails to match germline, which may point to a read error. The rearrangement uses TRBV13 and TRBJ2-4; 9 nucleotides align to TRBD1. Matching the DNA end better, TRBJ2-7 makes the J call doubtful. Germline CDR1 and CDR2: PRHDT and FYEKMQ (reference sequence). This CDR3 contains 16 residues. CDR3 DNA: TGCGCCAGCAGCCTATTCCGGGACAGGGCTCCCTACGAGCAGTACTTC. It encodes CASSLFRDRAPYEQYF.

The gene calls are TRBV4-3 and TRBJ2-5, with a weak D call TRBD1 (6 bases). CDR3 length: 14 amino acids. Germline V lookup: CDR1 LGHNA, CDR2 YSLEER. The V gene lost 3 bases and the J gene lost 5 bases, with 13 bases spanning the gap. CDR3 nucleotide sequence: TGCGCCAGCAGCCATACGGACAGCCCGGAGACCCAGTACTTC. Its protein is CASSHTDSPETQYF.

The rearrangement uses TRBV6-5 and TRBJ2-1; TRBD1 matches at 8 bases. Trimming removed 8 bases from V and 6 bases from J; junction bases left unmatched: 3. This CDR3 is 12 amino acids long. Germline CDR1 MNHEY, CDR2 SVGAGI. In DNA form, the CDR3 reads TGTGCCAGCGCCCAGGGGGCCAATGAGCAGTTCTTC. This encodes CASAQGANEQFF.

The chain joins TRBV3-1 to TRBJ2-1; D is uncertain. Germline V gene data show CDR1 as LGHDT and CDR2 as YNNKEL (reference sequence). The CDR3 totals 16 residues. Trimming shortened V by 0 bases and J by 5 bases, and 14 bases separated the two germline ends. CDR3 sequence: CASSQDMRLGNNEQFF. The DNA of the CDR3 is TGTGCCAGCAGCCAAGATATGAGGTTGGGGAACAATGAGCAGTTCTTC.

This clonotype has at least ten counts. The chain recombines TRBV20-1 with TRBJ2-5; the match to TRBD2 covers 8 bases. Germline CDR1 and CDR2: DFQATT and SNEGSKA (reference sequence). The CDR3 totals 17 residues. Trimming removed 1 base from V and 6 bases from J; junction bases left unmatched: 16. CDR3 loop: CSARVWQGSGDEKTQYF. The CDR3 nucleotides read TGCAGTGCTAGAGTATGGCAGGGTAGCGGGGATGAAAAGACCCAGTACTTC.

This clonotype was observed a few times. J is TRBJ1-6 and V is TRBV12-3 or TRBV12-4, with 7 nucleotides matching TRBD1. V dropped 1 base and J dropped 7; count of bases not matched to a gene: 4. The CDR3 loop spans 15 amino acids. The CDR3 protein is CASSLGRGGNSPLHF. CDR3 DNA sequence: TGTGCCAGCAGTTTAGGGAGAGGGGGCAATTCACCCCTCCACTTT.

The rearrangement joins TRBV20-1 to TRBJ2-7; tentatively, D is TRBD2 (6 bases). The germline gives CDR1 DFQATT, CDR2 SNEGSKA (reference sequence). The length of the CDR3 is 13 residues. Trimming took off 3 bases at V and 3 bases at J, with 12 bases between the two ends. DNA for the CDR3: TGCAGTGCTAGGCAGCGGGCAGACTACGAGCAGTACTTC. Translating it yields CSARQRADYEQYF.

The chain recombines TRBV10-3 with TRBJ2-1; TRBD2 matches at 10 bases. Germline V lookup: CDR1 ENHRY, CDR2 SYGVKD. There are 15 residues in the CDR3. V shed 3 bases, J shed 3 bases, and the junction held 2 bases outside the gene matches. The CDR3 DNA sequence: TGTGCCATCAGTGAACCTAGCGGGGGCTACAATGAGCAGTTCTTC. It specifies CAISEPSGGYNEQFF.

The V call is TRBV4-1, the J call TRBJ1-4, with 9 bases identical to TRBD1. Trimming at V came to 6 bases and at J to 5 bases, leaving 7 bases not matched to a gene. Germline-derived CDR1 and CDR2 are MGHRA and YSYEKL. This CDR3 has 15 residues. The CDR3 DNA reads as TGCGCCAGCAGAAGGAAGGACAGGGGAAATGAAAAACTGTTTTTT. Its translation: CASRRKDRGNEKLFF.

The chain couples TRBV4-2 to TRBJ2-3; 10 bases match TRBD2. This CDR3 has 16 amino acids. J was trimmed by 4 bases and V by 1 base; bases with no gene match: 5. Germline V lookup: CDR1 LGHNA, CDR2 YNFKEQ. CDR3 in amino acids: CASSQVTSGESDTQYF. CDR3 nucleotide sequence: TGTGCCAGCAGCCAAGTTACTAGCGGGGAGTCAGATACGCAGTATTTT.

The CDR3, as DNA: TGTGCCAGCAGTTTGGGGTCTTCTAGGGCGGCTTTCTTT. The encoded protein is CASSLGSSRAAFF. This sequence joins TRBV12-3 or TRBV12-4 and TRBJ1-1, with unresolved D. The CDR3 sequence is 13 residues long. V lost 3 bases and J 11 bases, leaving 16 bases between the germline ends.

The V gene is TRBV10-3, the J gene TRBJ2-7, with D perhaps matching TRBD1 (5 bases). Germline V gene sequence: CDR1 ENHRY, CDR2 SYGVKD. This CDR3 is 14 amino acids long. V gave up 0 bases and J gave up 5 bases, with 11 bases separating them. CDR3 coding DNA: TGTGCCATCAGTGAGTCTTCAGGGTGGGACGAGCAGTACTTC. As protein: CAISESSGWDEQYF.